The present T cell receptor (beta chain) was sequenced within a study of radiotherapy plus CTLA-4 blockade in lung cancer. V trimming: 0 bases; J trimming: 0 bases; junction bases outside the gene matches: 6. This CDR3 contains 19 residues. Looked up from germline, CDR1 is SGHVS and CDR2 is FQNEAQ. Sequencing used immunoSEQ multiplex PCR; TCRdb keeps in-frame clones, though not all of them. This table has tens of thousands of clones, 77% appearing once. Sequencing was performed on peripheral blood, taken from a patient treated with radiotherapy plus ipilimumab. The TCR comes from a human donor with non-small cell lung cancer who had a partial response to radiotherapy plus ipilimumab. J is TRBJ1-6 and V is TRBV7-8, with 9 bases fitting TRBD1. Here the CDR3 reads CASSLALGTGTSYNSPLHF. The DNA of the CDR3 is TGTGCCAGCAGCTTAGCGCTAGGGACAGGGACCTCCTATAATTCACCCCTCCACTTT.